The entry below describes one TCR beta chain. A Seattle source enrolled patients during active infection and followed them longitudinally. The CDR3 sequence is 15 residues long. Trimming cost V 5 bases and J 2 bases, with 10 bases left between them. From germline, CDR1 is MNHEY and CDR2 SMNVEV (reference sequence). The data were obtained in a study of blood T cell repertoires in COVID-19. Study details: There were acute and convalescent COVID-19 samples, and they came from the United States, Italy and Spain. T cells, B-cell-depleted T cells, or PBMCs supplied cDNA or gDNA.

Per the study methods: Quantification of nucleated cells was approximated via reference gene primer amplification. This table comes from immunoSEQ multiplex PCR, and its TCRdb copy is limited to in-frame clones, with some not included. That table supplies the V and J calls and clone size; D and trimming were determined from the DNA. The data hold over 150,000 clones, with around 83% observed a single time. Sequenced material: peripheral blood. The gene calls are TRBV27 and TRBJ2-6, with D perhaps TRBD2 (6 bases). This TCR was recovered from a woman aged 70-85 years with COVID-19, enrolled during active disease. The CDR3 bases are TGTGCCAGCAGTGAACAGCGGGCTGGGGCCAACGTCCTGACTTTC. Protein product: CASSEQRAGANVLTF.